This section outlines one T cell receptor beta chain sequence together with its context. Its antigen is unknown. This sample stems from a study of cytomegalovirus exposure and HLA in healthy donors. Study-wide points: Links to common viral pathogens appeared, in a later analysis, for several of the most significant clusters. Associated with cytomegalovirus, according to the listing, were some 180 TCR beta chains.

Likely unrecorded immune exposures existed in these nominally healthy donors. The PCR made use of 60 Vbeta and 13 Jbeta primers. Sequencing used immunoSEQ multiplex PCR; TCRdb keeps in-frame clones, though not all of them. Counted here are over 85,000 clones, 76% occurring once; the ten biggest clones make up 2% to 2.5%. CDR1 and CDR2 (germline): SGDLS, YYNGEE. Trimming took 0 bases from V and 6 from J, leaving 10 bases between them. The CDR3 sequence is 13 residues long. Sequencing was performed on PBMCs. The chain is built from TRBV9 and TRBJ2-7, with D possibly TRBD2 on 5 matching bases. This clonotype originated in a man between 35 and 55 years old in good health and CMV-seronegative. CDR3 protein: CASSVGAGVEQYF. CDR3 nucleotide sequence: TGTGCCAGCAGCGTAGGGGCCGGGGTCGAGCAGTACTTC.